This record covers a single TCR beta chain. CDR1 is WSHSY and CDR2 is SAAADI in the germline V gene. The CDR3 extends over 12 amino acids. Trimming left V 7 bases short and J 8 bases short, with 11 bases between. This specimen belongs to a study of T cells after somatic rescue of genetic block. Here immunoSEQ multiplex PCR was the method, and the copy in TCRdb shows in-frame clones only, minus some. The profile shows around 50,000 clones, approximately 96% of them singletons. The TCR originated in a child younger than two. Input material: peripheral blood mononuclear cells (PBMCs). The V call is TRBV10-2, the J call TRBJ2-2; D could derive from TRBD1 or TRBD2 (5 bases each). DNA of the CDR3: TGCGCCAGCAAGGGTTGGGGGGGGGAGCTGTTTTTT. Encoded protein: CASKGWGGELFF.